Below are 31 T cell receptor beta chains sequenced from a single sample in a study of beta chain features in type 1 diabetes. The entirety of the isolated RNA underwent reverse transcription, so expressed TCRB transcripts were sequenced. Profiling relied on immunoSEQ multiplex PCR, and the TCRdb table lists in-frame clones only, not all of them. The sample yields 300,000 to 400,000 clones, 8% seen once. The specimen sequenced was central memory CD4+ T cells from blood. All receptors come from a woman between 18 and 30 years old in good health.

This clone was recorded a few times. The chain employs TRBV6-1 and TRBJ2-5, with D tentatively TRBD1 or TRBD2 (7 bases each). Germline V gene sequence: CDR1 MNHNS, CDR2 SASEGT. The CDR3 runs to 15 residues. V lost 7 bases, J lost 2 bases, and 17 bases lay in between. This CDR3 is CASMGTEGGQETQYF. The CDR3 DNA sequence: TGTGCCAGCATGGGGACAGAGGGGGGGCAAGAGACCCAGTACTTC.

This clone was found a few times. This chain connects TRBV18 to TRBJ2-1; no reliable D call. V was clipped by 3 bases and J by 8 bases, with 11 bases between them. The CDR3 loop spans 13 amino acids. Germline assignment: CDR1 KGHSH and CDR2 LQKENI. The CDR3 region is CASSPRQIDEQFF. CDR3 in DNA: TGTGCCAGCTCACCTCGTCAGATCGATGAGCAGTTCTTC.

CDR3 sequence reads: CASSVGGQRYEQYF. The CDR3 bases are TGTGCCAGCAGTGTCGGGGGACAGCGCTACGAGCAGTACTTC. The J gene is TRBJ2-7, the V gene TRBV6-1; possibly TRBD1 for D (7 bases). The CDR3 is 14 amino acids. Trimming pared 4 bases from V and 3 bases from J, leaving 13 bases between. Germline CDR1 reads MNHNS; CDR2 reads SASEGT.

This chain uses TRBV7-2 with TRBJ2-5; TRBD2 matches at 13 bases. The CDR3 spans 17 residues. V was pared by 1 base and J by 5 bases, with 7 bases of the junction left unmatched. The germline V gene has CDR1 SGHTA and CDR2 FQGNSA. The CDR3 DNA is TGTGCCAGCAGCTTAGGACTAGCGGGAGGTATGCGGGAGACCCAGTACTTC. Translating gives CASSLGLAGGMRETQYF.

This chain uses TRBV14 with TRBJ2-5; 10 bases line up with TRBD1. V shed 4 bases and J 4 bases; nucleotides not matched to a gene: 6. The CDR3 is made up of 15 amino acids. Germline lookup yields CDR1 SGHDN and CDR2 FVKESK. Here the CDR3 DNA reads TGTGCCAGCAGCCCGAGGACAGGGGGACGAGAGACCCAGTACTTC. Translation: CASSPRTGGRETQYF.

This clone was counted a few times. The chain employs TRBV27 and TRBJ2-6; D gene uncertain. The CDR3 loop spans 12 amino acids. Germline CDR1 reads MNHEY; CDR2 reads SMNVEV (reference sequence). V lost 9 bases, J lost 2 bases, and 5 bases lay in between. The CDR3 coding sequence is TGTGCCAGGGTCGCTGGGGCCAACGTCCTGACTTTC. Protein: CARVAGANVLTF.

The CDR3 DNA follows: TGTGCCAGCAGTCATTCAGGACCTGGTGATACGCAGTATTTT. Translation gives CASSHSGPGDTQYF. The chain combines TRBV7-3 with TRBJ2-3; D gene uncertain. Between the trimmed V and J ends, which lost 6 bases and 6 bases, there was a span of 16 bases. This CDR3 is 14 amino acids long. Germline-derived CDR1 and CDR2 are SGHTA and FQGTGA.

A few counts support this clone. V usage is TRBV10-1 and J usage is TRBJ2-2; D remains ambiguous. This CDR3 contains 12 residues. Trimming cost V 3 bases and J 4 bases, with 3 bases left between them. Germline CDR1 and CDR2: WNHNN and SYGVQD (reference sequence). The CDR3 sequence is CASSDTTGELFF. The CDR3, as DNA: TGCGCCAGCAGTGATACCACCGGGGAGCTGTTTTTT.

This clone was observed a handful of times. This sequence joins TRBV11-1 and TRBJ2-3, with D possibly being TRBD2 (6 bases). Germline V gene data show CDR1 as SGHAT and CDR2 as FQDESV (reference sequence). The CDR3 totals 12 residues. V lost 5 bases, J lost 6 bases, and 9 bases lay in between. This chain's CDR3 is CASSPAGDTQYF. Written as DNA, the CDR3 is TGTGCCAGCAGCCCGGCGGGGGATACGCAGTATTTT. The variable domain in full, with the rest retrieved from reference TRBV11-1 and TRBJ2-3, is EAEVAQSPRYKITEKSQAVAFWCDPISGHATLYWYRQILGQGPELLVQFQDESVVDDSQLPKDRFSAERLKGVDSTLKIQPAELGDSAMYLCASSPAGDTQYFGPGTRLTVL.

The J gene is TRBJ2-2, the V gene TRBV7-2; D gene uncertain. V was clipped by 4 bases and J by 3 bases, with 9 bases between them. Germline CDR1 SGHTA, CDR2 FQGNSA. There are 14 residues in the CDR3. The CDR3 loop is CASSSGFDTGELFF. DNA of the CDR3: TGTGCCAGCAGCTCTGGGTTCGACACCGGGGAGCTGTTTTTT.

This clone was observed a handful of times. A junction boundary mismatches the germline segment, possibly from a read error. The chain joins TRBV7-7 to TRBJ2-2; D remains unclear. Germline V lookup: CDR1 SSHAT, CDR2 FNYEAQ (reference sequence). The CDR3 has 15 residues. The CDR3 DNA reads TGTGCTAGCAGCTTAGGGCCGAGCTCCGCCGGGGAGCTGTTTTTT. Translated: CASSLGPSSAGELFF.

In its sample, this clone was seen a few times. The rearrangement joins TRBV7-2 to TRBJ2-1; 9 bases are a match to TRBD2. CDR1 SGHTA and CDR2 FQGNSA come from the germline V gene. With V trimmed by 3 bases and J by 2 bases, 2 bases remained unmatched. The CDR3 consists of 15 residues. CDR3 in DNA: TGTGCCAGCAGCTTTAGCGGGGGTACCTACAATGAGCAGTTCTTC. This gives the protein CASSFSGGTYNEQFF.

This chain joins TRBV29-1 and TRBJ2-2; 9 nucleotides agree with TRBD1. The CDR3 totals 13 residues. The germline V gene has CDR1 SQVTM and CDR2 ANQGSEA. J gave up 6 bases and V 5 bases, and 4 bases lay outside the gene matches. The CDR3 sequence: CSVRRDRAGELFF. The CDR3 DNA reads TGCAGCGTTCGTCGGGACAGGGCCGGGGAGCTGTTTTTT.

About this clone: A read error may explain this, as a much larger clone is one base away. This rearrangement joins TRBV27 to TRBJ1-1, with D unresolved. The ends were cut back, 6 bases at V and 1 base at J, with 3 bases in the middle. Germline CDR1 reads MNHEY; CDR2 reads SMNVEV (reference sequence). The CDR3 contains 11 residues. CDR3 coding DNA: TGTGCCAGCAGCTCGAACACTGAAGCTTTCTTT. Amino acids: CASSSNTEAFF.

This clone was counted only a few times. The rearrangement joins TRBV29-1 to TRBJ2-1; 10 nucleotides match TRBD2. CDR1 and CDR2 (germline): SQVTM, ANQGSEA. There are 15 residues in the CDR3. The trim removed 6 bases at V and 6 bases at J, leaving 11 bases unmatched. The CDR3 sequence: CSVPREREGLNEQFF. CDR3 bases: TGCAGCGTCCCCCGGGAGCGGGAGGGCCTCAATGAGCAGTTCTTC.

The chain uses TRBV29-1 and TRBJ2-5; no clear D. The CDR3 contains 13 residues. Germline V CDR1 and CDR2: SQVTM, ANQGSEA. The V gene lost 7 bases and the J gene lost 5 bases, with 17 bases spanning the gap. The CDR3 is CSAQRRVGETQYF. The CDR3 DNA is TGCAGCGCCCAGCGTAGGGTTGGGGAGACCCAGTACTTC.

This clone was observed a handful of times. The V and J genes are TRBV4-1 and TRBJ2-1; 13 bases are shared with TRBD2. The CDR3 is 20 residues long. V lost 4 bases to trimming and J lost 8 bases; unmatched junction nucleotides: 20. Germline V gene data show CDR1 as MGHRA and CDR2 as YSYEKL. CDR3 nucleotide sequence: TGCGCCAGCAGCCCGGAGGGTATTTCAGTCGGACTAGCGGGAGACGATGAGCAGTTCTTC. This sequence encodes CASSPEGISVGLAGDDEQFF.

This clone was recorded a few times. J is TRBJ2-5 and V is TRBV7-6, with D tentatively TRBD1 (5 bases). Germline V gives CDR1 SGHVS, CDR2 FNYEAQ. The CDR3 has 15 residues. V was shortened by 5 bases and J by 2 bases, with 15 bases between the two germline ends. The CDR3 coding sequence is TGTGCCAGCAGCGCAAAAATTCAGGGTCAAGAGACCCAGTACTTC. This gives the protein CASSAKIQGQETQYF. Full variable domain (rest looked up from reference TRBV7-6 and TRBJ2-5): GAGVSQSPRYKVTKRGQDVALRCDPISGHVSLYWYRQALGQGPEFLTYFNYEAQQDKSGLPNDRFSAERPEGSISTLTIQRTEQRDSAMYRCASSAKIQGQETQYFGPGTRLLVL.

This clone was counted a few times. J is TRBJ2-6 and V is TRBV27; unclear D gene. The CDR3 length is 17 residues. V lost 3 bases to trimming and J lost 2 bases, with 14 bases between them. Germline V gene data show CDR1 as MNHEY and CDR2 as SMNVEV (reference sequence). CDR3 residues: CASSLDTATAGANVLTF. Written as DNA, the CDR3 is TGTGCCAGCAGTTTGGATACAGCCACGGCTGGGGCCAACGTCCTGACTTTC.

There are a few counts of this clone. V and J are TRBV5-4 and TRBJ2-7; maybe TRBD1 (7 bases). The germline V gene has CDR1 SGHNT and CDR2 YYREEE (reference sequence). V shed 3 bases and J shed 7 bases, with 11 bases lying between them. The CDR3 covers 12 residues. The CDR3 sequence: CASSSQGGEQYF. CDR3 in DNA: TGTGCCAGCAGCTCCCAGGGGGGAGAGCAGTACTTC.

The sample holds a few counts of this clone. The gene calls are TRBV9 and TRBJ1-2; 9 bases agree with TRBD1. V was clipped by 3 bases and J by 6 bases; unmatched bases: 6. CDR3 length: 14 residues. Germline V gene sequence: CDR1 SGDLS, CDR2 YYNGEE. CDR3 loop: CASSAGTGSHGYTF. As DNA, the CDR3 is TGTGCCAGCAGCGCCGGGACAGGGTCTCATGGCTACACCTTC.

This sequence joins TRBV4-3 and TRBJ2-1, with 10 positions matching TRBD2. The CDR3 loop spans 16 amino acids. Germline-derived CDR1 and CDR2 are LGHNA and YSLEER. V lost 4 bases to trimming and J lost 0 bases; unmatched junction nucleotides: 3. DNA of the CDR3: TGCGCCAGCAGCCCGGGACTAGCGCGCTCCTACAATGAGCAGTTCTTC. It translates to CASSPGLARSYNEQFF.

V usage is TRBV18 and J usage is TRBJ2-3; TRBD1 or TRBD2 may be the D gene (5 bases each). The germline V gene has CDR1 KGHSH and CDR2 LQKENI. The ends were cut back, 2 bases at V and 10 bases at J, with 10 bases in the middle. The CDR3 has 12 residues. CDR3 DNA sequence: TGTGCCAGCTCACCAGGGGGATATTCGCAGTATTTT. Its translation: CASSPGGYSQYF.

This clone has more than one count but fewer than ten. The CDR3 spells CASSLMGLEQETQYF. As DNA, the CDR3 is TGTGCCAGCAGCTTAATGGGACTCGAGCAAGAGACCCAGTACTTC. J is TRBJ2-5 and V is TRBV7-2; D perhaps matches TRBD2 (6 bases). CDR3 size: 15 residues. V was pared by 2 bases and J by 2 bases, with 12 bases between. CDR1 and CDR2 from the germline V gene are SGHTA and FQGNSA.

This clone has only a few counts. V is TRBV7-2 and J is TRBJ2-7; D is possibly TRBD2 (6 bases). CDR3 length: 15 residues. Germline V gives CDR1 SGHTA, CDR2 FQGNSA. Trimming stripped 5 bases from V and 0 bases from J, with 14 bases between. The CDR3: CASSIYGTLSYEQYF. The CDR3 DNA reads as TGTGCCAGCAGCATTTACGGGACTCTCTCCTACGAGCAGTACTTC.

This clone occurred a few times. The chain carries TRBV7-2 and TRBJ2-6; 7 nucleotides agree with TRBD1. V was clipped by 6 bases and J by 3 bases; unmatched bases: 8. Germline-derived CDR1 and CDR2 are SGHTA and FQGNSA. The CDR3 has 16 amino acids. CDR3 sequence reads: CASRSPTGFGANVLTF. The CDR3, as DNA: TGTGCCAGCAGATCCCCGACAGGGTTTGGGGCCAACGTCCTGACTTTC.

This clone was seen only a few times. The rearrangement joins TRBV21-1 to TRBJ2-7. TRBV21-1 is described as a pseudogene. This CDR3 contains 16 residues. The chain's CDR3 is CASSPRKDVSPYEQYF. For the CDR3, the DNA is TGTGCCAGCAGCCCCCGAAAGGACGTCAGTCCGTACGAGCAGTACTTC.

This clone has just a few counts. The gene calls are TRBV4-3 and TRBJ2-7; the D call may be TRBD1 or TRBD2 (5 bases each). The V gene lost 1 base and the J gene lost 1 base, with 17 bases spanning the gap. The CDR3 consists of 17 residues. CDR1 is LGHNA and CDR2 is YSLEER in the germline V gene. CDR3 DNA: TGCGCCAGCAGCCAAGGTAACCGGGACCAGTATTCCTACGAGCAGTACTTC. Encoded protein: CASSQGNRDQYSYEQYF.

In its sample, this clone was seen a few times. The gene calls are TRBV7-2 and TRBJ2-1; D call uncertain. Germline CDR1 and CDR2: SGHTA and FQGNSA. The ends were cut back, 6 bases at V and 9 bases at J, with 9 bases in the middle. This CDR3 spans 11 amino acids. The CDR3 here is CASRREVEQFF. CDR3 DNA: TGTGCCAGCAGACGAGAAGTTGAGCAGTTCTTC.

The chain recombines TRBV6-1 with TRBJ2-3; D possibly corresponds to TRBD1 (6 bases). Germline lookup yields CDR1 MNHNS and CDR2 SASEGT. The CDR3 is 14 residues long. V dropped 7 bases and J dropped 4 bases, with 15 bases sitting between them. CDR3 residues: CASTHTGSPDTQYF. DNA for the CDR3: TGTGCCAGCACCCATACAGGGTCCCCAGATACGCAGTATTTT.

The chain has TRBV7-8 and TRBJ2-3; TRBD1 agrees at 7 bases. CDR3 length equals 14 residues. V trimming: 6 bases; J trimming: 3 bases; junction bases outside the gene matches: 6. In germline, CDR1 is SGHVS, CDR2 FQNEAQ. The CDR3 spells CASRIRGRTDTQYF. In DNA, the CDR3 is TGTGCCAGCAGGATCAGGGGGAGAACAGATACGCAGTATTTT.